This T cell receptor (beta chain) was captured in a study of blood T cell repertoires in COVID-19. Study-wide background: The study drew acute and convalescent COVID-19 samples from the United States, Italy and Spain.

The CDR3 consists of 16 residues. V was clipped by 5 bases and J by 10 bases; unmatched bases: 12. The germline CDR1 and CDR2 sequences are MDHEN and SYDVKM. Seattle cases were enrolled at active infection and followed longitudinally. Per the original methods: Reference gene primer amplification in the assay estimated nucleated cell counts. Profiling relied on immunoSEQ multiplex PCR, and the TCRdb table lists in-frame clones only, not all of them. V and J calls and clone size come straight from that table; D and trimming were deduced from the DNA. The sample holds 270,000 or so clones, 65% to 85% seen once.

The sample comprised peripheral blood. J is TRBJ1-6 and V is TRBV28, with 9 bases identical to TRBD1. The clonotype was recovered from a human donor with COVID-19, enrolled during active disease. The donor label of this sample is uncertain. The CDR3 region is CASSLPGTGLSSPLHF. The DNA for the CDR3 is TGTGCCAGCAGTCTGCCCGGGACAGGGTTGTCGTCACCCCTCCACTTT.